Presented here are 6 T cell receptor beta chains from one specimen sequenced in a study of T cell responses to AZD1222 COVID-19 vaccine. Generated by immunoSEQ multiplex PCR, the TCRdb table keeps only in-frame clones and is missing some. The table includes 90,000 to 100,000 clones, 70% to 90% detected once. Sequencing was performed on peripheral blood, taken on day 0 of AZD1222 vaccination. These receptor sequences come from an adult in good health.

The rearrangement uses TRBV29-1 and TRBJ2-3; D remains ambiguous. This CDR3 contains 13 residues. V was pared by 7 bases and J by 0 bases, with 11 bases between. Germline V lookup: CDR1 SQVTM, CDR2 ANQGSEA. This CDR3 is CSACPDSTDTQYF. The CDR3, as DNA: TGCAGCGCGTGCCCCGACAGCACAGATACGCAGTATTTT.

V gene TRBV11-2 combines with J gene TRBJ2-1; D tentatively fits TRBD1 or TRBD2 (5 bases each). V lost 3 bases and J 7 bases, leaving 28 bases between the germline ends. The length of the CDR3 is 19 residues. Germline V gene lookup returns CDR1 SGHAT and CDR2 FQNNGV. CDR3 DNA sequence: TGTGCCAGCAGCTTCGAGAGGGGCTCCGGGCGGCACATACAGAATGAGCAGTTCTTC. Translated, it gives CASSFERGSGRHIQNEQFF. Combining the CDR3 with reference TRBV11-2 and TRBJ2-1 gives the whole variable domain EAGVAQSPRYKIIEKRQSVAFWCNPISGHATLYWYQQILGQGPKLLIQFQNNGVVDDSQLPKDRFSAERLKGVDSTLKIQPAKLEDSAVYLCASSFERGSGRHIQNEQFFGPGTRLTVL.

V gene TRBV6-5 combines with J gene TRBJ1-1; TRBD1 agrees at 7 bases. V shed 0 bases, J shed 6 bases, and the junction held 7 bases outside the gene matches. Germline V CDR1 and CDR2: MNHEY, SVGAGI. CDR3 length: 15 residues. The CDR3 spells CASSYSWKQGAEAFF. The CDR3, as DNA: TGTGCCAGCAGTTACTCGTGGAAGCAGGGGGCTGAAGCTTTCTTT.

CDR3 amino acids: CASSQELTGGWGYTF. The CDR3 nucleotides read TGCGCCAGCAGCCAAGAACTTACAGGGGGTTGGGGCTACACCTTC. The V gene is TRBV4-3, the J gene TRBJ1-2; 8 bases are a match to TRBD1. V lost 0 bases to trimming and J lost 8 bases; unmatched junction nucleotides: 8. Per germline, CDR1 LGHNA and CDR2 YSLEER. CDR3 length: 15 amino acids.

This chain connects TRBV5-6 to TRBJ1-1; D gene ambiguous. The CDR3 extends over 12 amino acids. V was trimmed by 0 bases and J by 8 bases, leaving 8 bases between them. Germline CDR1 is SGHDT and CDR2 is YYEEEE. The CDR3 spells CASSLADGEAFF. The DNA of the CDR3 is TGTGCCAGCAGCTTGGCCGACGGGGAAGCTTTCTTT.

V and J are TRBV2 and TRBJ2-2; 14 bases map to TRBD2. The CDR3 spans 16 residues. V shed 4 bases, J shed 5 bases, and the junction held 3 bases outside the gene matches. Germline V gene sequence: CDR1 SNHLY, CDR2 FYNNEI. The CDR3 DNA reads as TGTGCCAGCAGTGCGGGACTAGCGGGGGATACCGGGGAGCTGTTTTTT. Its translation is CASSAGLAGDTGELFF.